This T cell receptor beta chain comes out of a study of T cells in Graves' hyperthyroidism and ophthalmopathy. Study-wide findings and caveats: Appearing also in blood were most of the thyroid clonotypes expanded above 0.001. Model output signaled ophthalmopathy a median around 6.9 months ahead of onset.

Germline V lookup: CDR1 DFQATT, CDR2 SNEGSKA (reference sequence). V was trimmed by 0 bases and J by 8 bases, leaving 22 bases between them. The CDR3 covers 17 residues. TCR beta CDR3 region amplification was performed from RNA transcripts. HTBI primers drove first-round RT-PCR of the TCR CDR3. TCRdb recomputed calls from the multiplex PCR reads with MiXCR, one row per CDR3 protein. Found here are about 130,000 distinct CDR3 sequences, roughly a fifth of them singletons; the top ten hold over 60%. Blood was obtained at the first hyperthyroidism diagnosis, which preceded any ophthalmopathy symptoms. Extraction of PBMCs used around 9.6 ml of fresh peripheral blood. Concerning this clonotype itself: Its matching antigen is unknown.

The TCR originated in a woman aged 50 to 65 with Graves' hyperthyroidism that later progressed to Graves' ophthalmopathy. The rearrangement links TRBV20-1 to TRBJ1-4; tentative D call: TRBD1 (6 bases). The material sequenced was blood. CDR3 amino acids: CSARDRGGGSGEEKLFF. As DNA, the CDR3 is TGCAGTGCTAGAGACAGGGGTGGGGGATCCGGAGAGGAAAAACTGTTTTTT.